The entry below describes one TCR beta chain. The CDR3 contains 15 residues. Germline-derived CDR1 and CDR2 are ENHRY and SYGVKD. V trimming: 11 bases; J trimming: 0 bases; junction bases outside the gene matches: 11. The repertoire was sequenced with immunoSEQ multiplex PCR; TCRdb's copy has only in-frame clones and lacks some. The data contain approximately 16,000 clones, 80% to 90% of them singletons. This sample is drawn from a study of T cell clonotyping in hematopoietic cell transplantation. This chain links TRBV10-3 with TRBJ1-1; 8 bases map to TRBD1. This TCR was recovered from a woman in her thirties or forties in good health. Some clones in this sample may be carry-over from other donors' samples. The specimen sequenced was peripheral blood mononuclear cells. The CDR3 region is CAVGTGLFVNTEAFF. Here the CDR3 DNA reads TGTGCCGTAGGGACAGGCCTTTTCGTGAACACTGAAGCTTTCTTT.